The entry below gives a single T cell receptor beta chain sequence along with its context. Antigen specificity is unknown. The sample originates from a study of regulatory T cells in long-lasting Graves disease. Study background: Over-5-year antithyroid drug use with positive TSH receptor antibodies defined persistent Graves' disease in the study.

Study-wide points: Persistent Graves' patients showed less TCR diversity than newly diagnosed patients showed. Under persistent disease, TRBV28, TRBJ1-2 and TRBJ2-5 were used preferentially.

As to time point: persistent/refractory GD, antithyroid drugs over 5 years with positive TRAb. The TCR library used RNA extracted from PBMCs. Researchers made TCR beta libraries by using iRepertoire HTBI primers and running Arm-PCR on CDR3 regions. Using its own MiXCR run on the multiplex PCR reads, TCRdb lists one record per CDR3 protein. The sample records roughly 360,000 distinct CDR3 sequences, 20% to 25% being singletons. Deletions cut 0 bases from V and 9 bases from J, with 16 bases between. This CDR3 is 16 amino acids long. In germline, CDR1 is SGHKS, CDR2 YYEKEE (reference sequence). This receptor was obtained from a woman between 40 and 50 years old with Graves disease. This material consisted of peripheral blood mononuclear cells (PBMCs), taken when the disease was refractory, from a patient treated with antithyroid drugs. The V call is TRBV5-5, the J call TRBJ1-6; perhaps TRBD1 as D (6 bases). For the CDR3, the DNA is TGTGCCAGCAGCTTGGCCTTAAGAGGGGACACTTCACCCCTCCACTTT. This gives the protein CASSLALRGDTSPLHF.